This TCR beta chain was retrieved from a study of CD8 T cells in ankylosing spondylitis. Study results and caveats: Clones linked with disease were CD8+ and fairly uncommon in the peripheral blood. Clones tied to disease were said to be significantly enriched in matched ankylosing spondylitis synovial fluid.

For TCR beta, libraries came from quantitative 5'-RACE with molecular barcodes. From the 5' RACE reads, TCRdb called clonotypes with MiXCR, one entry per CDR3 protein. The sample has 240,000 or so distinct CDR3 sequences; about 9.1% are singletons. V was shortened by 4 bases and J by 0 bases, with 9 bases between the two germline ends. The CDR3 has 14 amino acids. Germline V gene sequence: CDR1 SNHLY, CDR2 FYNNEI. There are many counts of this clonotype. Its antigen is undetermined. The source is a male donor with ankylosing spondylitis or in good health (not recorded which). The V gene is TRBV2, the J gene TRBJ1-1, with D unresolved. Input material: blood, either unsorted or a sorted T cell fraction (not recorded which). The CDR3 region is CASSVRNMNTEAFF. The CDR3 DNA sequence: TGTGCCAGCAGTGTAAGGAACATGAACACTGAAGCTTTCTTT.